This T cell receptor (beta chain) was found in a study of OX40 agonist ivuxolimab in advanced cancers. V shed 7 bases and J shed 11 bases, with 20 bases lying between them. Per germline, CDR1 SNHLY and CDR2 FYNNEI. The CDR3 has 13 residues. Some clones are missing from TCRdb's copy, which holds only in-frame ones; the method was immunoSEQ multiplex PCR. This sample has 80,000 or so clones; roughly 86% occur once, and the top ten carry around 2.5%. The chain couples TRBV2 to TRBJ1-1, with a tentative D call TRBD1 (6 bases). Sequenced material: CD4+ or CD8+ T cells sorted from blood, taken in a trial of the OX40 agonist ivuxolimab. The clonotype comes from an adult with an advanced solid tumor such as melanoma, head and neck, liver or kidney cancer. The CDR3 loop reads CASKRGQPEAAFF. CDR3 DNA: TGTGCCAGCAAGCGTGGACAGCCCGAGGCGGCTTTCTTT.